These 18 T cell receptor beta chains were sequenced from one sample in a study of OX40 agonist ivuxolimab in advanced cancers. The protocol was immunoSEQ multiplex PCR, while the TCRdb copy is restricted to in-frame clones and leaves out a portion. The sample holds 30,000 to 35,000 clones; 79% are singletons and the top ten take about 14%. The input for sequencing was CD4+ or CD8+ T cells sorted from blood, taken in a trial of the OX40 agonist ivuxolimab. All receptors derive from an adult with an advanced solid tumor such as melanoma, head and neck, liver or kidney cancer.

The chain carries TRBV10-3 and TRBJ2-7, with 10 bases that match TRBD1. CDR1 is ENHRY, CDR2 SYGVKD, per germline. The CDR3 runs 12 residues. V shed 8 bases, J shed 5 bases, and the junction held 3 bases outside the gene matches. The CDR3 region is CAISGTGDEQYF. The CDR3, as DNA: TGTGCCATCTCCGGGACAGGGGACGAGCAGTACTTC.

The gene calls are TRBV7-2 and TRBJ2-3; tentatively, D is TRBD1 or TRBD2 (5 bases each). There are 15 residues in the CDR3. In germline, CDR1 is SGHTA, CDR2 FQGNSA. V lost 5 bases, J lost 5 bases, and 17 bases lay in between. In DNA, the CDR3 is TGTGCCAGCAGCCCTGGGGGTGCGGGTGGAGATACGCAGTATTTT. Residues: CASSPGGAGGDTQYF.

The chain uses TRBV30 and TRBJ2-7, with D hard to call. V lost 3 bases and J lost 6, with 12 bases in between. Per germline, CDR1 GTSNPN and CDR2 SVGIG (reference sequence). The CDR3 is 12 amino acids. The CDR3 spells CAWRVIVGEQYF. CDR3 sequence (DNA): TGTGCCTGGAGAGTAATAGTGGGCGAGCAGTACTTC.

V gene TRBV9 combines with J gene TRBJ2-5; either TRBD1 or TRBD2 may fit D (6 bases each). CDR3 size: 14 residues. Germline CDR1 is SGDLS and CDR2 is YYNGEE. Trimming removed 0 bases from V and 2 bases from J, with 8 bases in between. In DNA, the CDR3 is TGTGCCAGCAGCGTAGAGGGGGGACAAGAGACCCAGTACTTC. Translating gives CASSVEGGQETQYF.

The rearrangement uses TRBV28 and TRBJ2-2; 8 nucleotides align to TRBD2. Germline V CDR1 and CDR2: MDHEN, SYDVKM. Germline trimming cut 7 bases from V and 6 bases from J; bases unmatched to any gene: 4. The CDR3 sequence is 13 residues long. The CDR3 sequence: CASTPAGAGELFF. The DNA of the CDR3 is TGTGCCAGCACACCAGCGGGAGCCGGGGAGCTGTTTTTT.

Details on this clone: This sequence is one base from a far larger clone and is likely a read error. The chain joins TRBV6-1 to TRBJ2-7; D unclear. Germline assignment: CDR1 MNHNS and CDR2 SASEGT. Trimming took 5 bases from V and 3 from J, leaving 2 bases between them. This CDR3 comprises 10 residues. CDR3 loop: CASSYYEQYF. The CDR3 DNA is TGTGCCAGCAGTTACTACGAGCAGTACTTC.

This clone is deemed medium-sized. This rearrangement joins TRBV6-5 to TRBJ2-7; TRBD2 agrees at 9 bases. The germline CDR1 and CDR2 sequences are MNHEY and SVGAGI. Trimming cost V 6 bases and J 6 bases; bases outside gene matches: 12. CDR3 length equals 15 residues. The CDR3 DNA follows: TGTGCCAGCAGGCGGGGACTAGCAGGGGTCCGCGAGCAGTACTTC. Translated: CASRRGLAGVREQYF.

This chain links TRBV7-2 with TRBJ1-4; 7 bases match TRBD1. V gave up 5 bases and J gave up 4 bases; unmatched junction bases: 7. The CDR3 has 15 amino acids. Germline V lookup: CDR1 SGHTA, CDR2 FQGNSA. CDR3 in amino acids: CASSDRQGNNEKLFF. DNA of the CDR3: TGTGCCAGCAGCGATCGACAGGGAAATAATGAAAAACTGTTTTTT.

This clone has only one observation. V is TRBV9 and J is TRBJ2-2, with D possibly being TRBD1 or TRBD2 (6 bases each). Germline CDR1 and CDR2: SGDLS and YYNGEE. V lost 2 bases and J 6 bases, leaving 14 bases between the germline ends. This CDR3 comprises 15 residues. The CDR3 nucleotides read TGTGCCAGCAGCGTTGGAGGGACAACACCCGGGGAGCTGTTTTTT. Protein product: CASSVGGTTPGELFF.

This chain joins TRBV5-6 and TRBJ2-4, with 11 positions matching TRBD2. CDR1 and CDR2 (germline): SGHDT, YYEEEE. The CDR3 loop spans 18 amino acids. The V segment lost 1 base and the J segment 0 bases; nucleotides outside the gene matches: 6. The CDR3, as DNA: TGTGCCAGCAGCTTGTGGGGACTAGCGGAACAAGCCAAAAACATTCAGTACTTC. Translation: CASSLWGLAEQAKNIQYF.

The V and J genes are TRBV2 and TRBJ2-5, with D hard to call. CDR1 is SNHLY, CDR2 FYNNEI, per germline. V was clipped by 0 bases and J by 4 bases, with 12 bases between them. The CDR3 covers 15 residues. In DNA, the CDR3 is TGTGCCAGCAGTGAAGCGTCGTACAGCCGAGAGACCCAGTACTTC. It translates to CASSEASYSRETQYF.

The chain is built from TRBV10-1 and TRBJ1-1; D remains ambiguous. The V gene's germline CDR1 is WNHNN and CDR2 SYGVQD (reference sequence). This CDR3 comprises 14 residues. Trimming cost V 2 bases and J 0 bases, with 7 bases left between them. The CDR3 coding sequence is TGCGCCAGCAGTGAGGATCGGTTGAACACTGAAGCTTTCTTT. The encoded protein is CASSEDRLNTEAFF.

This rearrangement joins TRBV14 to TRBJ2-7; 11 bases align to TRBD1. This CDR3 region has 15 residues. In germline, CDR1 is SGHDN, CDR2 FVKESK. V shed 4 bases and J 2 bases; nucleotides not matched to a gene: 4. CDR3 coding DNA: TGTGCCAGCAGCCTACCGGGACAGGGGGCCTACGAGCAGTACTTC. The encoded protein is CASSLPGQGAYEQYF.

This chain's CDR3 is CASSLKSGSGANVLTF. The CDR3, as DNA: TGTGCCAGCAGCTTAAAGTCCGGCTCTGGGGCCAACGTCCTGACTTTC. The V and J genes are TRBV7-3 and TRBJ2-6; D unclear. V was shortened by 1 base and J by 0 bases, with 7 bases between the two germline ends. This CDR3 region has 16 residues. CDR1 is SGHTA, CDR2 FQGTGA, per germline.

The chain uses TRBV28 and TRBJ2-3, with 8 bases lining up with TRBD2. With V trimmed by 2 bases and J by 5 bases, 3 bases remained unmatched. Germline V CDR1 and CDR2: MDHEN, SYDVKM. CDR3 length: 14 amino acids. The CDR3 DNA reads TGTGCCAGCAGTTTAGCGGGAGGAGTAGATACGCAGTATTTT. Amino acid sequence: CASSLAGGVDTQYF.

The chain has TRBV5-3 and TRBJ2-1; D is unclear. TRBV5-3 is known as an ORF, though its function is uncertain. The CDR3 totals 15 residues. Deletions cut 6 bases from V and 5 bases from J, with 18 bases between. The CDR3 loop is CARINSGLFNNEQFF. The CDR3 DNA is TGTGCCAGAATTAATAGTGGGCTGTTCAACAATGAGCAGTTCTTC.

This sequence joins TRBV5-1 and TRBJ2-1; 11 nucleotides align to TRBD2. The ends lost 0 bases at V and 6 bases at J; junction bases unmatched: 2. The CDR3 runs 15 residues. Germline V lookup: CDR1 SGHRS, CDR2 YFSETQ. Written as DNA, the CDR3 is TGCGCCAGCAGCTTGGAAACTAGCGGGGGCAATGAGCAGTTCTTC. It translates to CASSLETSGGNEQFF.

This clone came up a few times. The rearrangement uses TRBV2 and TRBJ1-5; D possibly corresponds to TRBD1 (5 bases). Germline CDR1 SNHLY, CDR2 FYNNEI. V lost 6 bases to trimming and J lost 6 bases, with 15 bases between them. The CDR3 has 14 residues. CDR3 in amino acids: CASRGDHEGQPQHF. Written as DNA, the CDR3 is TGTGCCAGCAGAGGGGACCACGAGGGTCAGCCCCAGCATTTT.